One T cell receptor beta chain is described in this entry. Only in-frame clones appear in the TCRdb table, and some are missing; sequencing was by immunoSEQ multiplex PCR. The table has about 710,000 clones, 72% seen once. Germline V gene sequence: CDR1 SEHNR, CDR2 FQNEAQ (reference sequence). Trimming took 3 bases from V and 4 from J, leaving 6 bases between them. CDR3 size: 12 residues. The record originates from a study of shared clonotypes between healthy human individuals. This TCR was sampled from a woman aged 25 to 39 in good health. The specimen sequenced was memory CD4+ T cells sorted from blood. Subset here: CD45RA-negative fraction. V gene TRBV7-9 combines with J gene TRBJ2-5; unclear D gene. Here the CDR3 DNA reads TGTGCCAGCAGCTTTATGGGAGAGACCCAGTACTTC. Its translation: CASSFMGETQYF.